The rows below give T cell receptor beta chains drawn from one sample of a study of shared T cell receptors in the human thymus. Measured with immunoSEQ multiplex PCR; TCRdb has only the in-frame clones, and not every one. Of 720,000 or so clones in the sample, approximately 85% were seen once. The same data also contributed to another study, on human thymus T cells.

Sequenced material: thymocytes. These receptors were obtained from a girl under two years old with a congenital heart defect. The CDR3 runs from the conserved cysteine through the conserved F or W. The D gene is left open where the match is weak. Expanded clones get a size class; other rows say once, few or many, or leave the size out.

j_gene: TRBJ1-6
v_gene: TRBV28
abundance: -
d_gene: -
CDR3nt: TGTGCCAGCAGTTTAACAGGGAAGGGACCTTTACCCCTCCACTTT
CDR3aa: CASSLTGKGPLPLHF

j_gene: TRBJ2-7
v_gene: TRBV5-4
abundance: once
d_gene: TRBD1
CDR3nt: TGTGCCAGCAGCCGAGACCTCAGGGGGCGCGGCGGCTCCTACGAGCAGTACTTC
CDR3aa: CASSRDLRGRGGSYEQYF

j_gene: TRBJ1-1
v_gene: TRBV28
abundance: -
d_gene: -
CDR3nt: TGTGCCAGCAGTTTAAACGCAGAGAACACTGAAGCTTTCTTT
CDR3aa: CASSLNAENTEAFF

j_gene: TRBJ1-1
v_gene: TRBV6-5
abundance: once
d_gene: -
CDR3nt: TGTGCCAGCAGTTACAAATTTGGCTCGAACACTGAAGCTTTCTTT
CDR3aa: CASSYKFGSNTEAFF

j_gene: TRBJ2-3
v_gene: TRBV5-6
abundance: -
d_gene: TRBD1
CDR3nt: TGTGCCAGCAGCCCGGGACAGAGTAACACAGATACGCAGTATTTT
CDR3aa: CASSPGQSNTDTQYF

j_gene: TRBJ1-2
v_gene: TRBV12-5
abundance: -
d_gene: TRBD1
CDR3nt: TGTGCTAGTGGAAGAACCCCAGGGGGCGGCTATGGCTACACCTTC
CDR3aa: CASGRTPGGGYGYTF

j_gene: TRBJ2-1
v_gene: TRBV5-4
abundance: -
d_gene: TRBD2
CDR3nt: TGTGCCAGCAGCCGGGGACTAGCGGGGCAGAGCTCCTACAATGAGCAGTTCTTC
CDR3aa: CASSRGLAGQSSYNEQFF

j_gene: TRBJ2-5
v_gene: TRBV28
abundance: -
d_gene: TRBD1
CDR3nt: TGTGCCAGCAGATTCCGGGACAGGGGAGAGACCCAGTACTTC
CDR3aa: CASRFRDRGETQYF

j_gene: TRBJ1-6
v_gene: TRBV5-1
abundance: -
d_gene: TRBD1
CDR3nt: TGCGCCAGCAGACGACAGGGATCGTATTCACCCCTCCACTTT
CDR3aa: CASRRQGSYSPLHF

j_gene: TRBJ2-7
v_gene: TRBV2
abundance: -
d_gene: TRBD1
CDR3nt: TGTGCCAGCAGTGAGGGACAGGGCATCAACGAGCAGTACTTC
CDR3aa: CASSEGQGINEQYF

j_gene: TRBJ2-7
v_gene: TRBV18
abundance: -
d_gene: -
CDR3nt: TGTGCCAGCGCCGGGACTCACTCCTACGAGCAGTACTTC
CDR3aa: CASAGTHSYEQYF

j_gene: TRBJ1-1
v_gene: TRBV10-3
abundance: -
d_gene: TRBD1
CDR3nt: TGTGCCATCAGGGACCGGGACAGGAGGAACACTGAAGCTTTCTTT
CDR3aa: CAIRDRDRRNTEAFF

j_gene: TRBJ1-2
v_gene: TRBV2
abundance: few
d_gene: -
CDR3nt: TGTGCCAGACGGGAGGTTGGTTCTTATGGCTACACCTTC
CDR3aa: CARREVGSYGYTF

j_gene: TRBJ1-1
v_gene: TRBV19
abundance: -
d_gene: -
CDR3nt: TGTGCCAGTAGATCTGGAGACCCGAACACTGAAGCTTTCTTT
CDR3aa: CASRSGDPNTEAFF

j_gene: TRBJ2-3
v_gene: TRBV5-4
abundance: -
d_gene: TRBD2
CDR3nt: TGTGCCAGCAGCTCGACTAGCGGGCTCGCAGATACGCAGTATTTT
CDR3aa: CASSSTSGLADTQYF

j_gene: TRBJ1-1
v_gene: TRBV27
abundance: -
d_gene: -
CDR3nt: TGTGCCAGCAGTCCAGGACACCCAAATAAAATCTTT
CDR3aa: CASSPGHPNKIF

j_gene: TRBJ2-6
v_gene: TRBV10-3
abundance: -
d_gene: -
CDR3nt: TGTGCCATCGAAGCCGGGGACAACGTCCTGACTTTC
CDR3aa: CAIEAGDNVLTF

j_gene: TRBJ2-6
v_gene: TRBV4-3
abundance: -
d_gene: TRBD1
CDR3nt: TGCGCCAGCAGCCAAGAAAAGTTGGTATGGACAGGGAACTCTGGGGCCAACGTCCTGACTTTC
CDR3aa: CASSQEKLVWTGNSGANVLTF

j_gene: TRBJ1-1
v_gene: TRBV5-1
abundance: -
d_gene: TRBD1
CDR3nt: TGCGCCAGCAGCTTGGCACCAAGGGACAGGTTCGACACTGAAGCTTTCTTT
CDR3aa: CASSLAPRDRFDTEAFF

j_gene: TRBJ1-1
v_gene: TRBV11-1
abundance: once
d_gene: -
CDR3nt: TGTGCCAGCAGCTTAGTGGCGGGCAGGCGGCGGTTTTACACTGAAGCTTTCTTT
CDR3aa: CASSLVAGRRRFYTEAFF

j_gene: TRBJ1-1
v_gene: TRBV19
abundance: -
d_gene: -
CDR3nt: TGTGCCAGTAGTACACGACAGGACTCCCTCCTTCCCTACGCTGAAGCTTTCTTT
CDR3aa: CASSTRQDSLLPYAEAFF

j_gene: TRBJ2-3
v_gene: TRBV15
abundance: -
d_gene: TRBD2
CDR3nt: TGTGCCACCAGGACCATGCGGGGGGACCCCACAGATACGCAGTATTTT
CDR3aa: CATRTMRGDPTDTQYF

j_gene: TRBJ2-2
v_gene: TRBV19
abundance: -
d_gene: TRBD2
CDR3nt: TGTGCCAGTAGAGTCCCTAGCGGGGGGGCCGACACCGGGGAGCTGTTTTTT
CDR3aa: CASRVPSGGADTGELFF

j_gene: TRBJ2-4
v_gene: TRBV15
abundance: -
d_gene: -
CDR3nt: TGTGCCACCAGCAACCCACTTTGGAGACATGTGGGACACGAATTAGCCAAAAACATTCAGTACTTC
CDR3aa: CATSNPLWRHVGHELAKNIQYF

j_gene: TRBJ1-6
v_gene: TRBV7-9
abundance: -
d_gene: -
CDR3nt: TGTGCCAGCAGCTTACAGTCTGGTTATTCACCCCTCCACTTT
CDR3aa: CASSLQSGYSPLHF

j_gene: TRBJ1-5
v_gene: TRBV27
abundance: -
d_gene: -
CDR3nt: TGTGCCAGCAGTTTATCGGGGGGGGAGCCCCAGCATTTT
CDR3aa: CASSLSGGEPQHF

j_gene: TRBJ1-6
v_gene: TRBV25-1
abundance: -
d_gene: TRBD1
CDR3nt: TGTGCCAGCAGTGATAAAAGGGGGCAGGGAAATTCACCCCTCCACTTT
CDR3aa: CASSDKRGQGNSPLHF

j_gene: TRBJ2-3
v_gene: TRBV2
abundance: -
d_gene: TRBD2
CDR3nt: TGTGCCAGCCTCCGCCCGGGACTAGCGGGCTCCAGCACAGATACGCAGTATTTT
CDR3aa: CASLRPGLAGSSTDTQYF

j_gene: TRBJ2-4
v_gene: TRBV7-2
abundance: -
d_gene: -
CDR3nt: TGTGCCAGCAGCCACCGCCCTGGGAGGCTTCAAGGGGACATTCAGTACTTC
CDR3aa: CASSHRPGRLQGDIQYF

j_gene: TRBJ2-7
v_gene: TRBV2
abundance: -
d_gene: -
CDR3nt: TGTGCCAGCAGTACCGGACGCCTAGGAGGACACGAGCAGTACTTC
CDR3aa: CASSTGRLGGHEQYF

j_gene: TRBJ1-2
v_gene: TRBV5-1
abundance: -
d_gene: TRBD1
CDR3nt: TGCGCCAGCAGCTCGACAGGGGGAAACTACTATGGCTACACCTTC
CDR3aa: CASSSTGGNYYGYTF

j_gene: TRBJ1-2
v_gene: TRBV25-1
abundance: -
d_gene: -
CDR3nt: TGTGCCAGCAGTGAACAGGAACACCTCTATGGCTACACCTTC
CDR3aa: CASSEQEHLYGYTF